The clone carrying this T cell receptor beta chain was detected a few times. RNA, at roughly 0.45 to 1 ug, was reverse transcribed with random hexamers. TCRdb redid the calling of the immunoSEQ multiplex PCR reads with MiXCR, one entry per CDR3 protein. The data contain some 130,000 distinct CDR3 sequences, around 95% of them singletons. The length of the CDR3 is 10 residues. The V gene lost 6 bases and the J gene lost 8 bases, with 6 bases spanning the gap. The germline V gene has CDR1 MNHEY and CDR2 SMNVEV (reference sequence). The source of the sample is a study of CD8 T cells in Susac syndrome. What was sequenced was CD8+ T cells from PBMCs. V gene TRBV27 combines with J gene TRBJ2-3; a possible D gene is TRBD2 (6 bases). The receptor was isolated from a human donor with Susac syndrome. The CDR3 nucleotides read TGTGCCAGCAGGGGGGGTACGCAGTATTTT. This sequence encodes CASRGGTQYF.